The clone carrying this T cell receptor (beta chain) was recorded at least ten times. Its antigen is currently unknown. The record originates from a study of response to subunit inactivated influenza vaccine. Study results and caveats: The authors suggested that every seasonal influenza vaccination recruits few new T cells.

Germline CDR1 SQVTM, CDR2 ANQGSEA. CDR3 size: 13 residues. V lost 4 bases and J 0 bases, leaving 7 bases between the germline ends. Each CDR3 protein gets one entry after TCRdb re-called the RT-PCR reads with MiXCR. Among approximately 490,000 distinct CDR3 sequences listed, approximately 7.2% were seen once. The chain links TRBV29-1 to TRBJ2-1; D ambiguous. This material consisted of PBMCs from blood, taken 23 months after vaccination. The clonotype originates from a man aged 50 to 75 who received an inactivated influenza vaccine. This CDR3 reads CSVVRSSYNEQFF. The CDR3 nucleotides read TGCAGCGTTGTAAGGAGCTCCTACAATGAGCAGTTCTTC.